This T cell receptor (beta chain) was obtained from a study of PD-L1 blockade in urothelial cancer. Time point of the sample: pretreatment peripheral blood. CDR1 is SQVTM and CDR2 is ANQGSEA in the germline V gene. CDR3 length: 13 residues. V lost 3 bases and J lost 4; bases outside the gene matches: 4. Measured with immunoSEQ multiplex PCR; TCRdb has only the in-frame clones, and not every one. The sample lists around 100,000 clones, around 91% seen once, with under 2% in the top ten. The J gene is TRBJ2-7, the V gene TRBV29-1, with TRBD1 matching over 9 bases. The source material was PBMCs, sampled around atezolizumab (anti-PD-L1) treatment. This clonotype was obtained from a man between 60 and 75 years old with urothelial cancer. Here the CDR3 reads CSVDPGQGYEQYF. In DNA form, the CDR3 reads TGCAGCGTTGATCCGGGACAGGGTTACGAGCAGTACTTC.